The entry that follows covers one TCR beta chain sequence. Its specificity is unknown. 13 Jbeta primers and 60 Vbeta primers were used for the PCR. Clones were sequenced by immunoSEQ multiplex PCR, and TCRdb holds only the in-frame ones, with some missing. The sample includes about 120,000 clones, roughly 82% of them seen just once. The data derive from a study of cytomegalovirus exposure and HLA in healthy donors. Broader study findings: Rarity characterized most TCR sequences, yet some public TCRs appeared in many donors.

This receptor was identified in a male donor in good health and CMV-seropositive. Sequenced input: PBMCs.

CDR3 loop: CSASTIKEQFF. The CDR3 DNA reads TGCAGTGCTAGTACTATAAAAGAGCAGTTCTTC. The V call is TRBV20-1, the J call TRBJ2-1, with unresolved D. CDR3 length equals 11 residues. Trimming shortened V by 3 bases and J by 10 bases, and 10 bases separated the two germline ends. Germline CDR1 DFQATT, CDR2 SNEGSKA (reference sequence).